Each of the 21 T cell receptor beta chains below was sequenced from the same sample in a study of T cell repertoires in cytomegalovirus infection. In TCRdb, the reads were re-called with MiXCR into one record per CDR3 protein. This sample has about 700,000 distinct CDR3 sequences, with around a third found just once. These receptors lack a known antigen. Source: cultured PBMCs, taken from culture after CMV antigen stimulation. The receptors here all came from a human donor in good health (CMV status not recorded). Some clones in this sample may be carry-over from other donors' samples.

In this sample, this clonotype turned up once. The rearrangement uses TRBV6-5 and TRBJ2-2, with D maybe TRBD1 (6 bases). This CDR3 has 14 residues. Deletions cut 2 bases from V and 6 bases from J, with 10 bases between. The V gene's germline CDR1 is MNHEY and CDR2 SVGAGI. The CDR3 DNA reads TGTGCCAGCAGTTACGGTCAGGGGTCCGGGGAGCTGTTTTTT. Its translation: CASSYGQGSGELFF.

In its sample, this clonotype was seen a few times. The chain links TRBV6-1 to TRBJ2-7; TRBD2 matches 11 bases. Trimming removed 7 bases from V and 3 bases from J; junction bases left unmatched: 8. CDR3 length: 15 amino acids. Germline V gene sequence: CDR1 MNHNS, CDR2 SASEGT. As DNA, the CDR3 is TGTGCCAGCATAGCCCCGGGGACTAGCGGCTACGAGCAGTACTTC. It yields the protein CASIAPGTSGYEQYF.

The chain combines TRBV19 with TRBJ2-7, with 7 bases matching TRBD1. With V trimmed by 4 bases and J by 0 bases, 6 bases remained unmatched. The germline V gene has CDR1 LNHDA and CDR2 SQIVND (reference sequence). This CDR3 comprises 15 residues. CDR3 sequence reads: CASSTGQANSYEQYF. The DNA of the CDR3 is TGTGCCAGTAGTACAGGACAGGCCAACTCCTACGAGCAGTACTTC.

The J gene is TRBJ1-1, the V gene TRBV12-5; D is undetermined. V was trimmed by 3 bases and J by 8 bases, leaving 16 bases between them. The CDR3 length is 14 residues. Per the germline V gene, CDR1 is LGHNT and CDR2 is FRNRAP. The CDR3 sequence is CASGFTPAVAEAFF. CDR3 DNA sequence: TGTGCTAGTGGTTTTACTCCGGCAGTGGCGGAAGCTTTCTTT.

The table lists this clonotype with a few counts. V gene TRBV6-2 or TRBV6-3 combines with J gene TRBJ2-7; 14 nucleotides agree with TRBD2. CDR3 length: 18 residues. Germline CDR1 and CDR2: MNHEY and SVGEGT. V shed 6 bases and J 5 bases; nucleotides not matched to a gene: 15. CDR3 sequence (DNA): TGTGCCAGCAGCCGGTCGAGACAGATGGGACTAGCGGGGGACGAGCAGTACTTC. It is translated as CASSRSRQMGLAGDEQYF.

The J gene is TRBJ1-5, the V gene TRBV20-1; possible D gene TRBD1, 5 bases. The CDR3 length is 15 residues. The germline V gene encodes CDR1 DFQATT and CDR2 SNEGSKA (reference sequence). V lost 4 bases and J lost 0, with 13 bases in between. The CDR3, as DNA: TGCAGTGCTACCGAAGGGGAAACTAGCAATCAGCCCCAGCATTTT. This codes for CSATEGETSNQPQHF.

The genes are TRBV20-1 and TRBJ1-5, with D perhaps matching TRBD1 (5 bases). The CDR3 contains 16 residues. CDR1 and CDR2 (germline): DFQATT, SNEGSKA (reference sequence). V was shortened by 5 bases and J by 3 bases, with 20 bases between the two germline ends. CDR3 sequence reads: CSAAPGGGENNQPQHF. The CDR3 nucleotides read TGCAGTGCTGCCCCCGGAGGAGGGGAAAACAATCAGCCCCAGCATTTT.

CDR3 residues: CSASVPRIALGPQHF. The DNA of the CDR3 is TGCAGTGCTAGTGTCCCCCGGATTGCCTTGGGACCCCAGCATTTT. V is TRBV20-1 and J is TRBJ1-5; D not certain. The V gene lost 3 bases and the J gene lost 10 bases, with 22 bases spanning the gap. The CDR3 spans 15 residues. Germline values: CDR1 DFQATT, CDR2 SNEGSKA (reference sequence).

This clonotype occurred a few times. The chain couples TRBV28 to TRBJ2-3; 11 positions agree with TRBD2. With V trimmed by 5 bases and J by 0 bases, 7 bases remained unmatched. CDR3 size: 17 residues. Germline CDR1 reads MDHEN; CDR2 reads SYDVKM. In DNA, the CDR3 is TGTGCCAGCAGTGAACGACTAGCGGGGCATAGCACAGATACGCAGTATTTT. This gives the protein CASSERLAGHSTDTQYF.

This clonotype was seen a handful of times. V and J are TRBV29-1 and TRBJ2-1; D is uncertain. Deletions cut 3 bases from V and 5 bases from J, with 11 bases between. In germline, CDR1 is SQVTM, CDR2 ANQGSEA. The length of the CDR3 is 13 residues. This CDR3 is CSVDTRTDNEQFF. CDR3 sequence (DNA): TGCAGCGTTGACACGAGGACCGACAATGAGCAGTTCTTC.

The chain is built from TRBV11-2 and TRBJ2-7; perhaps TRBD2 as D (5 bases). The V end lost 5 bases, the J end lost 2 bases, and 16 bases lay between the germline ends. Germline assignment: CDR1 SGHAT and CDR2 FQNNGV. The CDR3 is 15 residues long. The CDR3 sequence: CASSPQASSAYEQYF. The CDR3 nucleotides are TGTGCCAGCAGCCCCCAGGCTAGCTCGGCCTACGAGCAGTACTTC.

The CDR3 loop reads CASSLSGTYQETQYF. The CDR3 DNA is TGTGCCAGCAGCTTGTCCGGGACTTACCAAGAGACCCAGTACTTC. The chain has TRBV11-2 and TRBJ2-5, with D tentatively TRBD2 (6 bases). Germline CDR1 and CDR2: SGHAT and FQNNGV. This CDR3 spans 15 amino acids. V dropped 3 bases and J dropped 0 bases, with 11 bases sitting between them. Full variable domain (rest looked up from reference TRBV11-2 and TRBJ2-5): EAGVAQSPRYKIIEKRQSVAFWCNPISGHATLYWYQQILGQGPKLLIQFQNNGVVDDSQLPKDRFSAERLKGVDSTLKIQPAKLEDSAVYLCASSLSGTYQETQYFGPGTRLLVL.

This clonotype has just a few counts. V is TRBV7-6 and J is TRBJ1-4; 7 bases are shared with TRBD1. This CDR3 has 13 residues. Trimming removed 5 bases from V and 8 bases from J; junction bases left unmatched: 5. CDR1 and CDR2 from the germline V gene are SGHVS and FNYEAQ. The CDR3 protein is CASSAPGGEKLFF. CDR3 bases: TGTGCCAGCAGCGCTCCAGGGGGGGAAAAACTGTTTTTT.

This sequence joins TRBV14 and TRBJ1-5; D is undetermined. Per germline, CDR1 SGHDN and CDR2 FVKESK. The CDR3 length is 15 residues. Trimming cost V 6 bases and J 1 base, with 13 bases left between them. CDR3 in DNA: TGTGCCAGCAGTCCCCTTTTCGGAAGCAATCAGCCCCAGCATTTT. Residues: CASSPLFGSNQPQHF. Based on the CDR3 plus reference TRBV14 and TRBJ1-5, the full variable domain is EAGVTQFPSHSVIEKGQTVTLRCDPISGHDNLYWYRRVMGKEIKFLLHFVKESKQDESGMPNNRFLAERTGGTYSTLKVQPAELEDSGVYFCASSPLFGSNQPQHFGDGTRLSIL.

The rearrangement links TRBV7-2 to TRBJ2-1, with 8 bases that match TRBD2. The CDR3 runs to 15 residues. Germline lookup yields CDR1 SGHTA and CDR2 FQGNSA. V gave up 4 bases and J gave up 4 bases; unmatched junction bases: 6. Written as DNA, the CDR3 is TGTGCCAGCAGCTCCGGGATAGCGGGATACAATGAGCAGTTCTTC. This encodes CASSSGIAGYNEQFF.

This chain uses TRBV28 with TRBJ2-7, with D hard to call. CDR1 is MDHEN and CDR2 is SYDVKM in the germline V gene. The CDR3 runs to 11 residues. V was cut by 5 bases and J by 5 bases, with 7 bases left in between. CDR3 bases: TGTGCCAGCAGTGGGGATAACGAGCAGTACTTC. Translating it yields CASSGDNEQYF. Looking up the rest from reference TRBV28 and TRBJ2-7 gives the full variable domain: DVKVTQSSRYLVKRTGEKVFLECVQDMDHENMFWYRQDPGLGLRLIYFSYDVKMKEKGDIPEGYSVSREKKERFSLILESASTNQTSMYLCASSGDNEQYFGPGTRLTVT.

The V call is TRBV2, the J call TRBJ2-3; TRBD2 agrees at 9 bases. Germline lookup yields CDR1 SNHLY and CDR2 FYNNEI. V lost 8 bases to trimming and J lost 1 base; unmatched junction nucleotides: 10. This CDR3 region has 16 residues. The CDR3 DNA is TGTGCCAGCTGGATAGGCGGGGGGGCCGGCACAGATACGCAGTATTTT. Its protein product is CASWIGGGAGTDTQYF.

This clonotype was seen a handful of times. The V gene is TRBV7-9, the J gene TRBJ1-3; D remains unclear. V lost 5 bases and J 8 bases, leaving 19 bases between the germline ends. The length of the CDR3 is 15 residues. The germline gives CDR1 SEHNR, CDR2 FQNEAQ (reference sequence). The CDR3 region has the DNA TGTGCCAGCAGCCCCACCGTCCGTCATTGGGACACCATATATTTT. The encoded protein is CASSPTVRHWDTIYF.

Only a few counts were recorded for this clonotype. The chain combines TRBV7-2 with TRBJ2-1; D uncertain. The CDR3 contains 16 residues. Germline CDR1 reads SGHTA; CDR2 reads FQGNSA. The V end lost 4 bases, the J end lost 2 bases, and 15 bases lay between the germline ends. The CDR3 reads CASSSRPGPPYNEQFF. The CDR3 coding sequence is TGTGCCAGCAGCTCCCGACCGGGCCCCCCCTACAATGAGCAGTTCTTC.

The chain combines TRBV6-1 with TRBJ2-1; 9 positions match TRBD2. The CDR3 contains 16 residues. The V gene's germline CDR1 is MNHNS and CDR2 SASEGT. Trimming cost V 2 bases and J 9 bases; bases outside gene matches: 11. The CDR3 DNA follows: TGTGCCAGCAGTGAATGGGTAGCGGGAGAGATAGCTGAGCAGTTCTTC. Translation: CASSEWVAGEIAEQFF.

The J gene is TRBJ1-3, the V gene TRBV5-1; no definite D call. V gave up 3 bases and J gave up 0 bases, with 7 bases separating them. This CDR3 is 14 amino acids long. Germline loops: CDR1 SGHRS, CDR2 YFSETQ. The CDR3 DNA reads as TGCGCCAGCAGCTCCGCCAGCTCTGGAAACACCATATATTTT. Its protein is CASSSASSGNTIYF.